This TCR beta chain came from a study of CD8 T cells in ankylosing spondylitis. The germline CDR1 and CDR2 sequences are DFQATT and SNEGSKA (reference sequence). After removal of 3 bases from V and 4 bases from J, the junction contained 14 bases not matched to a gene. The CDR3 length is 16 residues. As to this clonotype: Its specificity is unknown.

Each TCR beta library was made by quantitative 5'-RACE that incorporated molecular barcodes. TCRdb redid the calling of the 5' RACE reads with MiXCR, one entry per CDR3 protein. The top ten hold more than 15% of the sample, which has 150,000 to 250,000 distinct CDR3 sequences, about 13% seen once. Points from the study as a whole: Some motif variants had been reported before (in reactive arthritis synovial fluid and blood). Among TCR beta sequences, a motif of several highly homologous variants appeared characteristic of ankylosing spondylitis blood. Matched ankylosing spondylitis synovial fluid reportedly contained a significantly enriched population of disease-linked clones.

This clonotype was obtained from a male donor with ankylosing spondylitis or in good health (not recorded which). Input material: blood, either unsorted or a sorted T cell fraction (not recorded which). J is TRBJ1-2 and V is TRBV20-1, with 7 bases fitting TRBD1. The CDR3, as DNA: TGCAGTGCTAGCTTTCTCCCGACAGGGTATGGCTATGGCTACACCTTC. Protein product: CSASFLPTGYGYGYTF.